This TCR beta chain was found in a study of blood T cell repertoires in COVID-19. Turning to the study itself: Acute and convalescent COVID-19 samples came from the United States, Italy and Spain. T cells, B-cell-depleted T cells, or PBMCs provided the cDNA or gDNA that served as material.

CDR1 and CDR2 (germline): SGHRS, YFSETQ. J gave up 0 bases and V 3 bases, and 6 bases lay outside the gene matches. The CDR3 sequence is 17 residues long. How the authors handled the data: Amplified reference gene primers provided the basis for estimating nucleated cell counts. Profiling relied on immunoSEQ multiplex PCR, and the TCRdb table lists in-frame clones only, not all of them. V, J and clone size reflect that table, while D and trimming were determined from the DNA. This sample has 35,000 or so clones, with approximately 86% found just once. This clone was found once. The V call is TRBV5-1, the J call TRBJ2-5; 12 bases line up with TRBD2. This sequence originates from a man between 65 and 85 years old with acute or convalescent COVID-19. Material: peripheral blood. The DNA for the CDR3 is TGCGCCAGCAGCTACGACGGACTAGCGGGGAACCAAGAGACCCAGTACTTC. It translates to CASSYDGLAGNQETQYF.